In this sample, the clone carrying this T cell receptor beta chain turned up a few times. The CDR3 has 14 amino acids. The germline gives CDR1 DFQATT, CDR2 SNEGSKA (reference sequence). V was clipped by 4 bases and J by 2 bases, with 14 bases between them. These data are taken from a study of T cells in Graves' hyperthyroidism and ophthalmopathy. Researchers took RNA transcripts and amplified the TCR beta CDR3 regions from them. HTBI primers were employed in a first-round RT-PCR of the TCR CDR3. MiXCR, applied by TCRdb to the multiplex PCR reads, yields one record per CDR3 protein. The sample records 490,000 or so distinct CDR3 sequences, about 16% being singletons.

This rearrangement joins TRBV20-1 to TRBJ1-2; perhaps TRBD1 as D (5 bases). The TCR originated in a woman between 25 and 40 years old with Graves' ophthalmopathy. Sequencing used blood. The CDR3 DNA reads TGCAGTGCTAATTCGGGGGAGCCCAACTATGGCTACACCTTC. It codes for CSANSGEPNYGYTF.